The 24 T cell receptor beta chains below all came from one sample that was sequenced in a study of OX40 agonist ivuxolimab in advanced cancers. The protocol was immunoSEQ multiplex PCR, while the TCRdb copy is restricted to in-frame clones and leaves out a portion. The table lists about 91,000 clones, under 90% of them singletons. The specimen comprised CD4+ or CD8+ T cells sorted from blood, sampled in a trial of the OX40 agonist ivuxolimab. The receptor source for this set is an adult with an advanced solid tumor such as melanoma, head and neck, liver or kidney cancer.

The chain has TRBV18 and TRBJ2-3; D perhaps matches TRBD2 (6 bases). CDR1 and CDR2 (germline): KGHSH, LQKENI. V shed 8 bases and J shed 4 bases, with 13 bases lying between them. The CDR3 runs 13 residues. DNA for the CDR3: TGTGCCAGCCAAAGGAGGGTCTCAGATACGCAGTATTTT. This gives the protein CASQRRVSDTQYF.

This chain connects TRBV2 to TRBJ2-3, with 9 positions matching TRBD1. The CDR3 totals 16 residues. Germline trimming cut 8 bases from V and 4 bases from J; bases unmatched to any gene: 13. From germline, CDR1 is SNHLY and CDR2 FYNNEI. CDR3 amino acids: CASDTQGAARADTQYF. The CDR3, as DNA: TGTGCCAGCGATACACAGGGGGCAGCGAGGGCAGATACGCAGTATTTT.

This clone has just a few counts. The sample contains more than one DNA sequence encoding this CDR3. This sequence joins TRBV7-9 and TRBJ1-5; the D is unclear. The V end was cut by 1 base, the J end by 5 bases, with 3 bases between. Germline CDR1 and CDR2: SEHNR and FQNEAQ (reference sequence). The CDR3 sequence is 12 residues long. This CDR3 reads CASSLDDQPQHF. The CDR3 DNA is TGTGCCAGCAGCTTAGATGATCAGCCCCAGCATTTT.

The genes are TRBV7-2 and TRBJ2-1; 7 nucleotides match TRBD2. Germline V gives CDR1 SGHTA, CDR2 FQGNSA. The CDR3 sequence is 16 residues long. The V segment lost 6 bases and the J segment 1 base; nucleotides outside the gene matches: 9. CDR3 amino acids: CASSLIAGPSYNEQFF. The CDR3 nucleotides are TGTGCCAGCAGTTTGATAGCGGGTCCTTCCTACAATGAGCAGTTCTTC.

The chain joins TRBV5-1 to TRBJ2-3, with a weak D call TRBD1 (5 bases). This CDR3 comprises 14 residues. Trimming pared 0 bases from V and 2 bases from J, leaving 7 bases between. Looked up from germline, CDR1 is SGHRS and CDR2 is YFSETQ. CDR3 region: CASSLGQLTDTQYF. CDR3 DNA sequence: TGCGCCAGCAGCTTGGGACAGCTCACAGATACGCAGTATTTT.

The J gene is TRBJ2-3, the V gene TRBV7-3; 15 nucleotides match TRBD2. The junction had 7 bases not matched to a gene; V was cut back by 5 bases and J by 1 base. The CDR3 spans 18 residues. Germline values: CDR1 SGHTA, CDR2 FQGTGA. CDR3 coding DNA: TGTGCCAGCAGCCTCGGACTAGCGGGAGGGCCCGGCACAGATACGCAGTATTTT. Protein sequence: CASSLGLAGGPGTDTQYF.

V gene TRBV7-6 combines with J gene TRBJ2-2; TRBD2 matches at 7 bases. Germline CDR1 reads SGHVS; CDR2 reads FNYEAQ. V lost 2 bases to trimming and J lost 8 bases; unmatched junction nucleotides: 8. The CDR3 length is 15 residues. CDR3 nucleotides: TGTGCCAGCAGCTTACGTGGGCCGGGGGGAGGGGAGCTGTTTTTT. Translation gives CASSLRGPGGGELFF.

This chain uses TRBV19 with TRBJ2-7; no clear D. This CDR3 region has 16 residues. Germline CDR1 LNHDA, CDR2 SQIVND (reference sequence). Trimming pared 5 bases from V and 0 bases from J, leaving 17 bases between. This chain's CDR3 is CASSPRQTTDSYEQYF. The CDR3 nucleotides are TGTGCCAGTAGTCCAAGACAAACTACCGACTCCTACGAGCAGTACTTC.

V is TRBV6-1 and J is TRBJ2-6; D uncertain. The V gene's germline CDR1 is MNHNS and CDR2 SASEGT. The germline V and J ends were trimmed by 2 bases and 1 base, with 9 bases remaining between them. The CDR3 has 16 amino acids. For the CDR3, the DNA is TGTGCCAGCAGTGAATTTTGGGGTTCTGGGGCCAACGTCCTGACTTTC. Its protein product is CASSEFWGSGANVLTF.

The chain recombines TRBV5-1 with TRBJ2-1; TRBD2 is a possible D gene (5 bases). Germline CDR1 and CDR2: SGHRS and YFSETQ. CDR3 length equals 13 residues. The V gene lost 1 base and the J gene lost 10 bases, with 12 bases spanning the gap. The CDR3 DNA is TGCGCCAGCAGCTTGAGTGAGGGAAGGGAGCAGTTCTTC. This codes for CASSLSEGREQFF. Looking up the rest from reference TRBV5-1 and TRBJ2-1 gives the full variable domain: KAGVTQTPRYLIKTRGQQVTLSCSPISGHRSVSWYQQTPGQGLQFLFEYFSETQRNKGNFPGRFSGRQFSNSRSEMNVSTLELGDSALYLCASSLSEGREQFFGPGTRLTVL.

The rearrangement uses TRBV7-2 and TRBJ2-6; no reliable D call. The CDR3 extends over 15 amino acids. The V gene lost 1 base and the J gene lost 4 bases, with 8 bases spanning the gap. Germline V gene data show CDR1 as SGHTA and CDR2 as FQGNSA. CDR3: CASSLVGPGANVLTF. The DNA of the CDR3 is TGTGCCAGCAGCTTAGTAGGTCCCGGGGCCAACGTCCTGACTTTC.

This clone has only a few counts. The chain couples TRBV7-8 to TRBJ1-5; no reliable D call. There are 13 residues in the CDR3. V was pared by 3 bases and J by 1 base, with 4 bases between. In germline, CDR1 is SGHVS, CDR2 FQNEAQ. Here the CDR3 reads CASSFVSNQPQHF. The CDR3 coding sequence is TGTGCCAGCAGCTTCGTGAGCAATCAGCCCCAGCATTTT.

The chain links TRBV7-6 to TRBJ2-7; 9 bases map to TRBD1. The CDR3 extends over 15 amino acids. Germline V gene sequence: CDR1 SGHVS, CDR2 FNYEAQ. V lost 1 base, J lost 1 base, and 2 bases stayed unmatched. The CDR3 sequence is CASSLGGQGSYEQYF. DNA of the CDR3: TGTGCCAGCAGCTTAGGAGGACAGGGGTCCTACGAGCAGTACTTC.

This sequence joins TRBV14 and TRBJ1-2; weak D call: TRBD1 (5 bases). CDR1 and CDR2 from the germline V gene are SGHDN and FVKESK. V was shortened by 1 base and J by 5 bases, with 14 bases between the two germline ends. The CDR3 is 15 amino acids. The CDR3: CASSQVGEGDYGYTF. CDR3 DNA sequence: TGTGCCAGCAGCCAAGTGGGGGAAGGGGATTATGGCTACACCTTC.

V usage is TRBV19 and J usage is TRBJ2-7; D could derive from TRBD1 or TRBD2 (5 bases each). The CDR3 has 13 amino acids. Germline CDR1 and CDR2: LNHDA and SQIVND (reference sequence). Trimming removed 6 bases at V and 4 bases at J, with 13 bases between. CDR3 region: CASSRRDGYEQYF. The CDR3 nucleotides are TGTGCCAGTAGCCGCCGGGACGGTTACGAGCAGTACTTC.

This chain uses TRBV6-6 with TRBJ1-2; 10 bases are a match to TRBD1. Germline loops: CDR1 MNHNY, CDR2 SVGAGI (reference sequence). V lost 5 bases, J lost 5 bases, and 5 bases stayed unmatched. The CDR3 spans 14 residues. The CDR3 is CASSPGTGEYGYTF. As DNA, the CDR3 is TGTGCCAGCAGTCCCGGGACAGGGGAATATGGCTACACCTTC.

V is TRBV7-9 and J is TRBJ2-1; the match to TRBD1 covers 8 bases. After removal of 4 bases from V and 1 base from J, the junction contained 3 bases not matched to a gene. This CDR3 region has 15 residues. Germline lookup yields CDR1 SEHNR and CDR2 FQNEAQ (reference sequence). The chain's CDR3 is CASSSQGVSYNEQFF. The CDR3 region has the DNA TGTGCCAGCAGCTCACAGGGGGTATCCTACAATGAGCAGTTCTTC.

V usage is TRBV5-1 and J usage is TRBJ2-1; no clear D gene. Trimming pared 4 bases from V and 7 bases from J, leaving 21 bases between. CDR1 is SGHRS, CDR2 YFSETQ, per germline. The length of the CDR3 is 16 residues. CDR3 residues: CASSPKDVYPGNEQFF. CDR3 nucleotides: TGCGCCAGCAGCCCGAAGGACGTCTACCCCGGGAATGAGCAGTTCTTC.

The chain joins TRBV5-1 to TRBJ2-5; D may be TRBD2 (6 bases). Germline V gives CDR1 SGHRS, CDR2 YFSETQ. The CDR3 runs to 14 residues. Trimming removed 2 bases at V and 0 bases at J, with 8 bases between. The CDR3 DNA reads TGCGCCAGCAGCTTTTCGGGGGACCAAGAGACCCAGTACTTC. Its protein is CASSFSGDQETQYF.

The gene calls are TRBV5-1 and TRBJ2-7, with D maybe TRBD2 (6 bases). The CDR3 covers 15 residues. Germline V gene sequence: CDR1 SGHRS, CDR2 YFSETQ. V lost 5 bases to trimming and J lost 4 bases, with 19 bases between them. DNA for the CDR3: TGCGCCAGCAGTTTGAATTTGGAGGGCCCGTACGAGCAGTACTTC. Translating gives CASSLNLEGPYEQYF.

The chain employs TRBV11-3 and TRBJ2-3; 7 nucleotides match TRBD1. From germline, CDR1 is SGHNT and CDR2 YENEEA. This CDR3 region has 16 residues. Trimming removed 1 base from V and 2 bases from J; junction bases left unmatched: 6. The CDR3 spells CASSLGYRGTTDTQYF. The CDR3 region has the DNA TGTGCCAGCAGCTTAGGTTACAGGGGAACCACAGATACGCAGTATTTT.

The rearrangement joins TRBV6-5 to TRBJ2-2, with D tentatively TRBD1 (5 bases). V dropped 7 bases and J dropped 5 bases, with 8 bases sitting between them. The CDR3 length is 12 residues. Germline V lookup: CDR1 MNHEY, CDR2 SVGAGI. CDR3 nucleotides: TGTGCCAGCACCAAGGGGACCGGGGAGCTGTTTTTT. Translated: CASTKGTGELFF.

The chain joins TRBV6-6 to TRBJ2-1; no clear D gene. This CDR3 comprises 15 residues. Germline CDR1 MNHNY, CDR2 SVGAGI (reference sequence). With 6 bases removed from V and 0 bases from J, the gap between germline ends came to 12 bases. The CDR3 DNA reads as TGTGCCAGCAGCGCTCATAGTTCCTCCTACAATGAGCAGTTCTTC. Protein sequence: CASSAHSSSYNEQFF.

The V and J genes are TRBV7-6 and TRBJ2-5; TRBD1 aligns across 7 bases. The length of the CDR3 is 13 residues. From germline, CDR1 is SGHVS and CDR2 FNYEAQ. V lost 6 bases to trimming and J lost 5 bases; unmatched junction nucleotides: 6. In DNA, the CDR3 is TGTGCCAGCAGTTCGGGACAGACGGAGACCCAGTACTTC. Amino acid sequence: CASSSGQTETQYF.